Each of the 10 T cell receptor beta chains below was sequenced from the same sample in a study of blood T cells in healthy people across ages. Primers used in a second PCR of roughly 7 to 12 cycles were a sample-barcoded 5' primer and a J-beta primer mix. TCRdb itself ran the 5' RACE reads through MiXCR, one entry per CDR3 protein. The table includes approximately 1,700,000 distinct CDR3 sequences, roughly two fifths detected once. What was sequenced was blood. The receptors were gathered from a human donor in good health.

J is TRBJ1-6 and V is TRBV28, with 7 bases identical to TRBD1. CDR3 length: 13 amino acids. Germline CDR1 is MDHEN and CDR2 is SYDVKM. V lost 6 bases and J lost 6; bases outside the gene matches: 2. The CDR3 spells CASSRDSNSPLHF. The DNA of the CDR3 is TGTGCCAGCAGCCGGGACAGTAATTCACCCCTCCACTTT.

This clonotype was counted a single time. The CDR3 DNA follows: TGTGCCAGCACTTCGACAGGGGACGGGAGCTATGGCTACACCTTC. It is translated as CASTSTGDGSYGYTF. The chain links TRBV6-2 or TRBV6-3 to TRBJ1-2, with TRBD1 identical over 8 bases. CDR1 is MNHEY, CDR2 SVGEGT, per germline. This CDR3 is 15 amino acids long. V lost 7 bases and J lost 4; bases outside the gene matches: 11.

The rearrangement joins TRBV20-1 to TRBJ2-4, with D possibly being TRBD2 (5 bases). The CDR3 consists of 12 residues. CDR1 and CDR2 from the germline V gene are DFQATT and SNEGSKA (reference sequence). Trimming left V 1 base short and J 13 bases short, with 14 bases between. CDR3 coding DNA: TGCAGTGCTAGAGCATACCGTGGGGAGCAGTACTTC. It yields the protein CSARAYRGEQYF.

The chain combines TRBV7-9 with TRBJ2-1; the D is unclear. Looked up from germline, CDR1 is SEHNR and CDR2 is FQNEAQ (reference sequence). V gave up 2 bases and J gave up 9 bases, with 14 bases separating them. The CDR3 spans 14 residues. The CDR3 reads CASSLPRTWGEQFF. The CDR3 DNA reads TGTGCCAGCAGCTTACCCCGAACGTGGGGTGAGCAGTTCTTC.

Ten or more counts support this clonotype. This chain joins TRBV27 and TRBJ2-4; D gene unclear. From germline, CDR1 is MNHEY and CDR2 SMNVEV (reference sequence). V was cut by 7 bases and J by 0 bases, with 7 bases left in between. There are 13 residues in the CDR3. CDR3 protein: CASTSLAKNIQYF. The CDR3 nucleotides are TGTGCCAGCACTTCATTAGCCAAAAACATTCAGTACTTC.

This clonotype was seen just once. The chain employs TRBV7-2 and TRBJ2-7, with D unclear. Germline CDR1 is SGHTA and CDR2 is FQGNSA. V lost 0 bases and J lost 2, with 11 bases in between. The length of the CDR3 is 15 residues. Here the CDR3 reads CASSLAVVGPYEQYF. The CDR3 DNA reads as TGTGCCAGCAGCTTAGCGGTTGTCGGACCCTACGAGCAGTACTTC.

The chain has TRBV7-2 and TRBJ2-1, with 7 bases lining up with TRBD2. The CDR3 spans 14 residues. Trimming at V came to 1 base and at J to 8 bases, leaving 5 bases not matched to a gene. Looked up from germline, CDR1 is SGHTA and CDR2 is FQGNSA. The CDR3 is CASSLVRLAHEQFF. CDR3 nucleotides: TGTGCCAGCAGCTTAGTGAGACTAGCTCATGAGCAGTTCTTC.

This clonotype occurred many times. J is TRBJ2-7 and V is TRBV29-1, with TRBD1 as a possible D gene (6 bases). The CDR3 totals 13 residues. Trimming cost V 5 bases and J 0 bases, with 11 bases left between them. The germline CDR1 and CDR2 sequences are SQVTM and ANQGSEA. The CDR3 spells CSVRGQISYEQYF. CDR3 in DNA: TGCAGCGTTCGAGGACAGATCTCCTACGAGCAGTACTTC.

This clonotype was seen at least ten times. J is TRBJ2-1 and V is TRBV7-2; 12 positions match TRBD1. Germline CDR1 is SGHTA and CDR2 is FQGNSA. V lost 5 bases to trimming and J lost 6 bases; unmatched junction nucleotides: 5. The CDR3 extends over 15 amino acids. DNA of the CDR3: TGTGCCAGCAGCCTCCGGGACAGGGGGCTCAATGAGCAGTTCTTC. It yields the protein CASSLRDRGLNEQFF.

This clonotype was seen a handful of times. The chain is built from TRBV29-1 and TRBJ2-7, with 8 bases that match TRBD1. This CDR3 region has 12 residues. From germline, CDR1 is SQVTM and CDR2 ANQGSEA. Trimming removed 4 bases from V and 7 bases from J; junction bases left unmatched: 6. The CDR3: CSVGTGIEEQYF. The CDR3 bases are TGCAGCGTTGGGACAGGGATAGAAGAGCAGTACTTC.